These 11 T cell receptor beta chains originate from one sample sequenced in a study of metastatic and nonmetastatic thyroid tumors. No treatment of any kind had been given to any patient before thyroid surgery. TCRdb re-analyzed the PCR reads through MiXCR. The sample has about 49,000 clones; roughly 4% are singletons. The sequencing sample was made of blood. The receptors stem from a female donor with papillary thyroid cancer or a benign thyroid nodule (not recorded which). Some clones in this sample may be carry-over from other donors' samples.

This clone was found many times. The chain couples TRBV7-3 to TRBJ1-2; 9 nucleotides line up with TRBD1. CDR1 is SGHTA and CDR2 is FQGTGA in the germline V gene. The CDR3 spans 15 residues. Trimming at V came to 2 bases and at J to 7 bases, leaving 8 bases not matched to a gene. The CDR3 loop reads CASSLCGQGSGGYTF. CDR3 coding DNA: TGTGCCAGCAGCTTATGTGGACAGGGGTCCGGTGGCTACACCTTC. The full variable domain, rest sourced from reference TRBV7-3 and TRBJ1-2, is GAGVSQTPSNKVTEKGKYVELRCDPISGHTALYWYRQSLGQGPEFLIYFQGTGAADDSGLPNDRFFAVRPEGSVSTLKIQRTERGDSAVYLCASSLCGQGSGGYTFGSGTRLTVV.

The V and J genes are TRBV24-1 and TRBJ1-4; D is possibly TRBD1 (5 bases). The CDR3 totals 18 residues. Trimming removed 4 bases from V and 5 bases from J, with 22 bases in between. Germline CDR1 KGHDR, CDR2 SFDVKD. In nucleotides, the CDR3 is TGTGCCACCAGTGACCTAACTGGGGCAGCGAAGAGGAATGAAAAACTGTTTTTT. It specifies CATSDLTGAAKRNEKLFF.

This clone was recorded a few times. The chain recombines TRBV6-1 with TRBJ2-5, with D unclear. Trimming stripped 5 bases from V and 1 base from J, with 11 bases between. The germline V gene has CDR1 MNHNS and CDR2 SASEGT. The CDR3 spans 14 residues. CDR3 region: CASSPRGSQETQYF. The CDR3 bases are TGTGCCAGCAGTCCCCGCGGCTCCCAAGAGACCCAGTACTTC.

This clone was seen more than once but under ten times. The gene calls are TRBV7-2 and TRBJ1-2; TRBD1 matches at 8 bases. V dropped 1 base and J dropped 3; count of bases not matched to a gene: 4. The CDR3 consists of 15 residues. The V gene's germline CDR1 is SGHTA and CDR2 FQGNSA. This CDR3 reads CASSLGLTGDYGYTF. The CDR3 DNA reads as TGTGCCAGCAGCTTAGGGTTGACAGGGGACTATGGCTACACCTTC.

Ten or more counts support this clone. The chain couples TRBV10-3 to TRBJ2-2; perhaps TRBD1 as D (5 bases). The length of the CDR3 is 13 residues. Per the germline V gene, CDR1 is ENHRY and CDR2 is SYGVKD. V was clipped by 5 bases and J by 7 bases, with 11 bases between them. CDR3: CAISWQGGGELFF. DNA of the CDR3: TGTGCCATCAGTTGGCAGGGCGGCGGGGAGCTGTTTTTT.

Worth noting for this clone: The sample holds other DNA sequences that translate to the same CDR3. V usage is TRBV6-1 and J usage is TRBJ2-2; 13 nucleotides line up with TRBD2. The germline V gene encodes CDR1 MNHNS and CDR2 SASEGT. The J segment lost 6 bases and the V segment lost 6 bases, leaving 7 bases of the junction unmatched. CDR3 length: 16 residues. Here the CDR3 DNA reads TGTGCCAGCAGCCCCACTAGCGGGAGGGCCCCCGGGGAGCTGTTTTTT. It encodes CASSPTSGRAPGELFF.

At least ten counts were recorded for this clone. The chain has TRBV15 and TRBJ2-5; D is unresolved. Germline values: CDR1 LNHNV, CDR2 YYDKDF (reference sequence). The length of the CDR3 is 12 residues. The V end was cut by 8 bases, the J end by 1 base, with 8 bases between. The CDR3 here is CATGISQETQYF. The CDR3 nucleotides are TGTGCCACCGGGATAAGCCAAGAGACCCAGTACTTC.

This clone appeared a few times. The chain employs TRBV11-2 and TRBJ2-3, with a weak D call TRBD2 (6 bases). Germline V gene sequence: CDR1 SGHAT, CDR2 FQNNGV. The V end lost 7 bases, the J end lost 10 bases, and 21 bases lay between the germline ends. The CDR3 has 14 residues. CDR3 coding DNA: TGTGCCAGCATCACTAGACTATCGGGGGAGGCGCAGTATTTT. Encoded protein: CASITRLSGEAQYF.

This clone was seen at least ten times. V and J are TRBV27 and TRBJ2-2; D is perhaps TRBD1 (6 bases). Trimming removed 10 bases from V and 0 bases from J, with 9 bases in between. The CDR3 has 13 amino acids. Germline V lookup: CDR1 MNHEY, CDR2 SMNVEV (reference sequence). The CDR3 sequence is CATRTANTGELFF. In DNA form, the CDR3 reads TGTGCCACCCGGACAGCGAACACCGGGGAGCTGTTTTTT.

This clone was picked up many times. The rearrangement uses TRBV7-9 and TRBJ2-2; 8 bases map to TRBD1. Looked up from germline, CDR1 is SEHNR and CDR2 is FQNEAQ (reference sequence). The V gene end was trimmed by 2 bases and the J gene end by 1 base; junction bases not matched to a gene: 6. The CDR3 runs 17 residues. The DNA for the CDR3 is TGTGCCAGCAGCTTACCCGACAGGGGAGTGAACACCGGGGAGCTGTTTTTT. It encodes CASSLPDRGVNTGELFF.

V is TRBV11-3 and J is TRBJ1-2; D uncertain. The CDR3 totals 13 residues. CDR1 SGHNT and CDR2 YENEEA come from the germline V gene. V lost 6 bases and J lost 2, with 10 bases in between. The CDR3 nucleotides read TGTGCCAGCAGTCCCGCAGAGAACTATGGCTACACCTTC. Translated, it gives CASSPAENYGYTF.